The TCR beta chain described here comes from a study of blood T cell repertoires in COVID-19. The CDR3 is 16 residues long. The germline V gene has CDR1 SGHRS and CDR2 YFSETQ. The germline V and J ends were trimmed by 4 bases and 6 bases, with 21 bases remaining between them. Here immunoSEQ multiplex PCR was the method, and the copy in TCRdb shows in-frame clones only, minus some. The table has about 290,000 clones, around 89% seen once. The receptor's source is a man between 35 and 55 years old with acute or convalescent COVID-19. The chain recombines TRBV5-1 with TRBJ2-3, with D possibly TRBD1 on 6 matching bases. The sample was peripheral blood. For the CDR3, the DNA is TGCGCCAGCAGCCCCCCCCTTGGGGGCGGCGGGGATACGCAGTATTTT. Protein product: CASSPPLGGGGDTQYF.